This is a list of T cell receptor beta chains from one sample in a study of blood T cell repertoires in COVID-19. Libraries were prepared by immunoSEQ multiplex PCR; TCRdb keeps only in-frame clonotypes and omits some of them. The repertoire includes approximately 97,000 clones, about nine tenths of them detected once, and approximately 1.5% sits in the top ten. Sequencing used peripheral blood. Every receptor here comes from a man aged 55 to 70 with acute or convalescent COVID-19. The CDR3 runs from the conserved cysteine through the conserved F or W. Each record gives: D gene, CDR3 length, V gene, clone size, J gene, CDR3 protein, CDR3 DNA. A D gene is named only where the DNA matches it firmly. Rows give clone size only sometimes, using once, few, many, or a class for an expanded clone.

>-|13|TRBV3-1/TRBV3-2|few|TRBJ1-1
CASSPPGGTEAFF
TGTGCCAGCAGCCCCCCGGGGGGCACTGAAGCTTTCTTT
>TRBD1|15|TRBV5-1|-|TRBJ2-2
CASSSDPTGAGELFF
TGCGCCAGCAGCTCGGATCCGACAGGGGCCGGGGAGCTGTTTTTT
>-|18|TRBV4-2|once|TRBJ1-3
CASSQDSKTFGSGNTIYF
TGTGCCAGCAGCCAAGATTCGAAGACATTTGGCTCTGGAAACACCATATATTTT
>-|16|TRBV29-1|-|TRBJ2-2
CSVGLRGAGPTGELFF
TGCAGCGTTGGCCTACGCGGGGCAGGCCCCACCGGGGAGCTGTTTTTT
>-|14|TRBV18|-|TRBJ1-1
CASSPPAQGFEAFF
TGTGCCAGCTCACCACCGGCACAGGGCTTTGAAGCTTTCTTT
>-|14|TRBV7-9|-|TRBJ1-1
CASSLLSGNTEAFF
TGTGCCAGCAGCTTACTATCAGGGAACACTGAAGCTTTCTTT
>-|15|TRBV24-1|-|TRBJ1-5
CATSPGGEGNQPQHF
TGTGCCACCAGTCCGGGGGGCGAAGGCAATCAGCCCCAGCATTTT
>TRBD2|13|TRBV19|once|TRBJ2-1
CATKPGGYNEQFF
TGTGCCACTAAACCGGGGGGGTACAATGAGCAGTTCTTC
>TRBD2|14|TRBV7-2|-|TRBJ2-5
CASSFSGTQETQYF
TGTGCCAGCAGCTTTAGCGGGACCCAAGAGACCCAGTACTTC
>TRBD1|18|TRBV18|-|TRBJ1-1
CASSPIIRDRGRNTEAFF
TGTGCCAGCTCACCAATCATTCGGGACAGGGGTAGGAACACTGAAGCTTTCTTT
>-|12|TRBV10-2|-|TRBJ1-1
CASSEHPYEAFF
TGCGCCAGCAGTGAACACCCGTACGAAGCTTTCTTT
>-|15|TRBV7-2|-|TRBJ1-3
CASSLGPGSGNTIYF
TGTGCCAGCAGCTTAGGGCCAGGCTCTGGAAACACCATATATTTT
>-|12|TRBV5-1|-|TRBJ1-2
CASSTTGHGYTF
TGCGCCAGCAGCACCACAGGACACGGCTACACCTTC
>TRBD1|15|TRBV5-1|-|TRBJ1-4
CASSFSGGSNEKLFF
TGCGCCAGCAGCTTCTCAGGGGGATCTAATGAAAAACTGTTTTTT
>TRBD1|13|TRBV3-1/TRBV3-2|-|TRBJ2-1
CASSQERGLEQFF
TGTGCCAGCAGCCAAGAAAGGGGGCTTGAGCAGTTCTTC
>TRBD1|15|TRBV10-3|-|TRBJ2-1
CAISEPQGAYNEQFF
TGTGCCATCAGTGAGCCCCAGGGGGCTTACAATGAGCAGTTCTTC
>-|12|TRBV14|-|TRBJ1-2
CASSNRAYGYTF
TGTGCCAGCAGCAACAGGGCCTATGGCTACACCTTC
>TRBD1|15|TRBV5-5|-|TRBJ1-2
CASSPWTGGRDGYTF
TGTGCCAGCAGCCCCTGGACAGGGGGTCGAGATGGCTACACCTTC
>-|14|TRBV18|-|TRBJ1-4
CASSPPGQNEKLFF
TGTGCCAGCTCACCCCCCGGACAGAATGAAAAACTGTTTTTT
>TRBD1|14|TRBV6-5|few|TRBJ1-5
CASMGQGAGQPQHF
TGTGCCAGCATGGGACAGGGGGCAGGGCAGCCCCAGCATTTT
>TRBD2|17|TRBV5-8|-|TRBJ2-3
CASSLMGGQGKRNTQYF
TGTGCCAGCAGCTTGATGGGAGGGCAGGGAAAGAGAAATACGCAGTATTTT
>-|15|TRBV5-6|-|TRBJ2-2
CASSSGLPNTGELFF
TGTGCCAGCAGCTCGGGGTTGCCGAACACCGGGGAGCTGTTTTTT
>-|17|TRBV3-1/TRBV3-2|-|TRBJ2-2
CASSQDLEQTNTGELFF
TGTGCCAGCAGCCAAGACTTAGAACAGACGAACACCGGGGAGCTGTTTTTT
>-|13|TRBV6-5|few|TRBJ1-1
CASSFHRTTEAFF
TGTGCCAGCAGTTTCCACAGGACCACTGAAGCTTTCTTT
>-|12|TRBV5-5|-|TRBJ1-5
CASSLVNQPQHF
TGTGCCAGCAGCTTGGTAAATCAGCCCCAGCATTTT
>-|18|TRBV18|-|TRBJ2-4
CASSPGLTGVVSKNIQYF
TGTGCCAGCTCACCAGGTTTGACCGGGGTTGTGTCCAAAAACATTCAGTACTTC
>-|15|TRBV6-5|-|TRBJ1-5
CASRDGRGSSQPQHF
TGTGCCAGCAGGGACGGGCGGGGGAGCAGTCAGCCCCAGCATTTT
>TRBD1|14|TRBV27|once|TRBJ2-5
CASSRTGIGKTQYF
TGTGCCAGCAGCCGGACAGGGATAGGGAAGACCCAGTACTTC
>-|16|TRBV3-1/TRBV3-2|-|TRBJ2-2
CASSQRAGTNTGELFF
TGTGCCAGCAGCCAGAGAGCGGGTACGAACACCGGGGAGCTGTTTTTT
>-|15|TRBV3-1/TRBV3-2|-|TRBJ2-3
CASSQGPGGTDTQYF
TGTGCCAGCAGCCAAGGTCCAGGAGGAACAGATACGCAGTATTTT
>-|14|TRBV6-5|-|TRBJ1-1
CASRGSGLNTEAFF
TGTGCCAGCAGAGGGAGTGGCCTGAACACTGAAGCTTTCTTT
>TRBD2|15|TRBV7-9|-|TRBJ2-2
CASSLGGGSTGELFF
TGTGCCAGCAGCTTAGGCGGGGGGTCCACCGGGGAGCTGTTTTTT